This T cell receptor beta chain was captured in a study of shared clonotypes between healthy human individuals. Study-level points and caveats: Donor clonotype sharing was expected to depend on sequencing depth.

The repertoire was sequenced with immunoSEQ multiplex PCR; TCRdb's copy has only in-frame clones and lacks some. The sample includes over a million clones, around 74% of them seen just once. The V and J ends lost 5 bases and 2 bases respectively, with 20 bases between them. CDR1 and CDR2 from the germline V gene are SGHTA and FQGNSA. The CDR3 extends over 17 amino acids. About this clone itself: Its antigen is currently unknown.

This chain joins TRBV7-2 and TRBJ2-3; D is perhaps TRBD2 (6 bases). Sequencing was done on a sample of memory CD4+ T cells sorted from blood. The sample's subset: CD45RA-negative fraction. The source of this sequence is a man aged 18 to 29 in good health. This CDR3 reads CASSPVASSGFTDTQYF. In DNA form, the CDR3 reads TGTGCCAGCAGCCCTGTCGCGAGTAGCGGATTCACAGATACGCAGTATTTT.